This is a list of T cell receptor beta chains from one sample in a study of T cell responses to AZD1222 COVID-19 vaccine. Clones were sequenced by immunoSEQ multiplex PCR, and TCRdb holds only the in-frame ones, with some missing. The sample holds 120,000 to 150,000 clones, approximately 86% seen once. The source material was peripheral blood, sampled 28 days after the second AZD1222 dose. The receptors originated from an adult who received the AZD1222 COVID-19 vaccine. Both conserved end residues are trimmed from each CDR3. Some rows have no size entry. The others give once, few or many, or a class for an expanded clone.

cdr3_aa v_call clone_size j_call
ASSQLASGGGNEQF TRBV18 few TRBJ2-1
ASSRDGLSGNTIY TRBV6-5 NA TRBJ1-3
ATRQLAVVTDTQY TRBV5-1 NA TRBJ2-3
ASSLGGSSSYNSPLH TRBV7-2 NA TRBJ1-6
ARSAHEQY TRBV5-1 NA TRBJ2-7
ASSFRVNEQF TRBV6-2/TRBV6-3 once TRBJ2-1
ASSEGPRLNTEAF TRBV2 few TRBJ1-1
ASSPNLEKLNTEAF TRBV19 NA TRBJ1-1
SVGDRGIGYT TRBV29-1 once TRBJ1-2
ASTGGWADTQY TRBV6-6 NA TRBJ2-3
ATRSSNTGELF TRBV6-6 NA TRBJ2-2
ASSRWTGEAYNEQF TRBV7-9 NA TRBJ2-1
ASSSGGTTEAF TRBV7-9 NA TRBJ1-1
ASSRTSGGALNTGELF TRBV7-2 once TRBJ2-2
ASSPEGLAGGKRTEETQY TRBV18 NA TRBJ2-5
ASSLAPAGIRTDTQY TRBV5-5 NA TRBJ2-3
ASSLAGVHSGNTIY TRBV7-9 NA TRBJ1-3
ASSQRLGSQGAVEQF TRBV18 NA TRBJ2-1
ASSQGQRADGYT TRBV4-2 NA TRBJ1-2
ASSQGPLYEQY TRBV4-1 NA TRBJ2-7
ASSLLHGAGDQPQH TRBV18 few TRBJ1-5
ASIGGLLFDTQY TRBV2 NA TRBJ2-3
ASRFDLSGTYEQY TRBV5-4 NA TRBJ2-7
ASRDLLRGSNTGELF TRBV11-2 NA TRBJ2-2
ASSWGLAGGYEQF TRBV28 NA TRBJ2-1
ASSLKPRDSYQPQH TRBV7-2 NA TRBJ1-5
ASSLDLSYEQY TRBV7-9 once TRBJ2-7
ASSQAGPRGEQY TRBV14 NA TRBJ2-7
ASSGFGNQPQH TRBV6-2/TRBV6-3 NA TRBJ1-5
ASSSPGGSGNTIY TRBV28 NA TRBJ1-3